This T cell receptor (beta chain) was observed in a study of cytomegalovirus exposure and HLA in healthy donors. For this clone: The antigen is undetermined.

Germline assignment: CDR1 SGHTA and CDR2 FQGNSA. V lost 5 bases and J 3 bases, leaving 7 bases between the germline ends. CDR3 length: 12 residues. Study results and caveats: TCR beta chains numbering 150 to 200 were designated cytomegalovirus-associated. What a later analysis showed was that several of the most significant clusters appeared linked to common viral pathogens. The study had only CMV serostatus as immune exposure information.

Use of 60 Vbeta and 13 Jbeta primers characterized the PCR. Assay: immunoSEQ multiplex PCR; the TCRdb copy retains only in-frame clones and omits some. Of tens of thousands of clones in the sample, around 66% were seen once. The chain recombines TRBV7-2 with TRBJ1-1; no reliable D call. This clonotype originated in a man aged 55 to 70 in good health and CMV-seropositive. Material for sequencing was PBMCs. This CDR3 is CASSRVDTEAFF. CDR3 bases: TGTGCCAGCAGCCGGGTAGACACTGAAGCTTTCTTT.